These T cell receptor beta chains were read from a single sample in a study of technical replicates of blood from several donors. Assay used: immunoSEQ multiplex PCR; TCRdb lists only in-frame clones, some missing. The profile shows some 75,000 clones, 90% to 98% of them singletons. The material sequenced was T cells isolated from PBMCs. The receptor set was obtained from a human donor in good health. Both conserved end residues are part of each CDR3. The order of the fields is D gene, V gene, J gene, CDR3 length, CDR3 DNA, CDR3 protein. D genes are given only for firm matches.

>TRBD2|TRBV10-3|TRBJ2-2|14
TGTGCCATGGGGACTAGCGAGAGCACCGGGGAGCTGTTTTTT
CAMGTSESTGELFF
>-|TRBV5-1|TRBJ2-1|15
TGCGCCAGCAGCACCGACGGGAGCTCCTACAATGAGCAGTTCTTC
CASSTDGSSYNEQFF
>TRBD2|TRBV2|TRBJ2-7|12
TGTGCGCGGGGAGGGTTTTCCTACGAGCAGTACTTC
CARGGFSYEQYF
>-|TRBV15|TRBJ1-5|15
TGTGCCACCAGCAGAGATAAGGGGGAGGGTCAGCCCCAGCATTTT
CATSRDKGEGQPQHF
>-|TRBV18|TRBJ1-3|14
TGTGCCAGCTCACAATCAGGGGCTGGAAACACCATATATTTT
CASSQSGAGNTIYF
>-|TRBV6-4|TRBJ2-3|14
TGTGCCAGCAGTGCGGGAGAACACACAGATACGCAGTATTTT
CASSAGEHTDTQYF
>-|TRBV20-1|TRBJ2-7|10
TGCAGTGCTTGGAGCCGCGAGCAGTACTTC
CSAWSREQYF
>-|TRBV5-1|TRBJ2-5|16
TGCGCCAGCAGTCGAGGTACGGTGTTCGCCCGGGAGACCCAGTACTTC
CASSRGTVFARETQYF
>-|TRBV27|TRBJ2-7|14
TGTGCCAGCAGTTTATCGCAGGGGAACTACGAGCAGTACTTC
CASSLSQGNYEQYF
>TRBD1|TRBV14|TRBJ1-1|16
TGTGCCAGCAGCCAATACCGCGGGACAGACTACACTGAAGCTTTCTTT
CASSQYRGTDYTEAFF
>-|TRBV9|TRBJ1-1|13
TGTGCCAGCAGCGTTACTGGGAACACTGAAGCTTTCTTT
CASSVTGNTEAFF
>TRBD1|TRBV5-1|TRBJ2-7|14
TGCGCCAGCAGCTCCGGGACAGGAATCTACGAGCAGTACTTC
CASSSGTGIYEQYF
>TRBD2|TRBV7-6|TRBJ2-1|14
TGTGCCAGCAGCTTACTAGCGGGACACAATGAGCAGTTCTTC
CASSLLAGHNEQFF
>-|TRBV7-8|TRBJ2-5|14
TGTGCCAGCAGCTACGGGACACCCCAAGAGACCCAGTACTTC
CASSYGTPQETQYF
>TRBD1|TRBV6-5|TRBJ1-1|13
TGTGCCAGCAGTTGGACAGGATACACTGAAGCTTTCTTT
CASSWTGYTEAFF
>-|TRBV11-2|TRBJ2-5|14
TGTGCCAGCAGCTTTTTTCCCGTCCGAGAGACCCAGTACTTC
CASSFFPVRETQYF
>TRBD2|TRBV27|TRBJ2-1|15
TGTGCCAGCAGTCCTACCGGGACTAGCTACAATGAGCAGTTCTTC
CASSPTGTSYNEQFF